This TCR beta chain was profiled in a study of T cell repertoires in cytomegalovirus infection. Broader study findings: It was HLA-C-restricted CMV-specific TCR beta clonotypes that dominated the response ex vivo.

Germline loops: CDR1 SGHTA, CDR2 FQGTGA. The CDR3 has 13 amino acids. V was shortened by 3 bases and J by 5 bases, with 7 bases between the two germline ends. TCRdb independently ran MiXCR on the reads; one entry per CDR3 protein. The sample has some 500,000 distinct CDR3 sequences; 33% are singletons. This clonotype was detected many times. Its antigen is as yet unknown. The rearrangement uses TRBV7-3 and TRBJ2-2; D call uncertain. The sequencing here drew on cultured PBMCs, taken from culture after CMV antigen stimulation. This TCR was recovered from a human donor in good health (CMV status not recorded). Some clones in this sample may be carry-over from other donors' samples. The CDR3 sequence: CASSLSGTGELFF. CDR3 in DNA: TGTGCCAGCAGCTTGTCCGGGACCGGGGAGCTGTTTTTT.